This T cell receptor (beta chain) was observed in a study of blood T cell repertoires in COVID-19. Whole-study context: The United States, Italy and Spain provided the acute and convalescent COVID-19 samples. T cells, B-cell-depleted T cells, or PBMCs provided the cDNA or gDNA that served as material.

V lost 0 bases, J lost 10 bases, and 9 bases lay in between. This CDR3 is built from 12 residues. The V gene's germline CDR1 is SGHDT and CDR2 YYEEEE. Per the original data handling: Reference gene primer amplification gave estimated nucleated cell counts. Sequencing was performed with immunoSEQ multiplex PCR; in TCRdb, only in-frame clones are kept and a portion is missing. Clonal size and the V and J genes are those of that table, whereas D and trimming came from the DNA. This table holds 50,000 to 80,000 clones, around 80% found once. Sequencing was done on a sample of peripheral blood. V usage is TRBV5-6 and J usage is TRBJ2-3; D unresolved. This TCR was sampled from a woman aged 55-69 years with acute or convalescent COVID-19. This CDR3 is CASSLGGNAQYF. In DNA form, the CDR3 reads TGTGCCAGCAGCTTGGGTGGCAATGCGCAGTATTTT.